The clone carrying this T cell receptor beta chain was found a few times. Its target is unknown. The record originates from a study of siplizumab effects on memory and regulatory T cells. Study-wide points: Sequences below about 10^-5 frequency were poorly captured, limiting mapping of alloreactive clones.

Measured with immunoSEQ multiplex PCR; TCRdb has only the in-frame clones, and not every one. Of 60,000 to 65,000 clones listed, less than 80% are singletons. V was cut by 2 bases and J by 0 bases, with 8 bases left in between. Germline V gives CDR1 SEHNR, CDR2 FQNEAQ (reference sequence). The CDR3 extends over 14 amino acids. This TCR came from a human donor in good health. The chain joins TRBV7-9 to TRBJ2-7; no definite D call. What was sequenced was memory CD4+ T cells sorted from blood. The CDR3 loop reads CASSLMTSSYEQYF. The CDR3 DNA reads TGTGCCAGCAGCTTAATGACATCCTCCTACGAGCAGTACTTC.